Listed below are T cell receptor beta chains from one sample, sequenced in a study of shared clonotypes between healthy human individuals. This table comes from immunoSEQ multiplex PCR, and its TCRdb copy is limited to in-frame clones, with some not included. The sample includes roughly 760,000 clones, 74% seen only once; the top ten take about 1.7%. The specimen sequenced was memory CD4+ T cells sorted from blood. These receptors all stem from a woman aged 25 to 39 in good health. Each CDR3 is given with its conserved first and last residue. Fields, in order: clone size, J gene, V gene, D gene, CDR3 protein, CDR3 DNA. A D gene is named only where the DNA matches it firmly. The size field is filled for only some rows; it gives once, few, many or a size class.

- | TRBJ1-1 | TRBV2 | - | CASSQGVVTTEAFF | TGTGCCAGCAGTCAGGGTGTCGTTACCACTGAAGCTTTCTTT
- | TRBJ1-5 | TRBV28 | - | CASSLGRGGQPQHF | TGTGCCAGCAGTTTAGGAAGGGGCGGGCAGCCCCAGCATTTT
- | TRBJ2-1 | TRBV11-3 | - | CASSFSGDNEQFF | TGTGCCAGCAGCTTCTCGGGGGACAATGAGCAGTTCTTC
- | TRBJ2-7 | TRBV11-2 | TRBD2 | CASSKGLAGVSEQYF | TGTGCCAGCAGCAAGGGACTAGCGGGAGTTAGCGAGCAGTACTTC
- | TRBJ2-5 | TRBV5-6 | - | CASSMADVQETQYF | TGTGCCAGCAGCATGGCAGATGTCCAAGAGACCCAGTACTTC
- | TRBJ1-2 | TRBV28 | TRBD1 | CASRGDRGRGYTF | TGTGCCAGCAGGGGAGACAGGGGGCGAGGCTACACCTTC
once | TRBJ2-7 | TRBV4-1 | - | CASSQVTENYEQYF | TGCGCCAGCAGCCAAGTGACAGAAAACTACGAGCAGTACTTC
- | TRBJ2-7 | TRBV2 | TRBD1 | CATGGMSYEQYF | TGTGCCACAGGGGGCATGTCCTACGAGCAGTACTTC
- | TRBJ1-2 | TRBV2 | - | CASSGHTAGYTF | TGTGCCAGCAGCGGGCACACCGCAGGCTACACCTTC
- | TRBJ2-5 | TRBV10-1 | - | CASREQKAQYF | TGCGCCAGCAGGGAACAAAAGGCCCAGTACTTC
- | TRBJ1-2 | TRBV2 | - | CASLIRGGFYGYTF | TGTGCCAGCCTAATACGAGGGGGGTTCTATGGCTACACCTTC
- | TRBJ1-2 | TRBV19 | TRBD1 | CASSTSQGASGYTF | TGTGCCAGTAGTACATCACAGGGGGCTAGCGGCTACACCTTC
- | TRBJ2-5 | TRBV28 | - | CASSLSWGAQYF | TGTGCCAGCAGTTTATCATGGGGGGCCCAGTACTTC
- | TRBJ1-1 | TRBV18 | - | CASSSQQDEAFF | TGTGCCAGCTCCTCTCAACAGGATGAAGCTTTCTTT
- | TRBJ2-1 | TRBV4-1 | - | CASSQEGLQYYEQFF | TGCGCCAGCAGCCAAGAAGGTCTTCAGTACTATGAGCAGTTCTTC
- | TRBJ2-1 | TRBV2 | TRBD2 | CASARATSGESSYNEQFF | TGTGCCAGCGCACGCGCGACTAGCGGGGAGAGCTCCTACAATGAGCAGTTCTTC
many | TRBJ2-7 | TRBV5-1 | TRBD2 | CASSPGTSGIEQYF | TGCGCCAGCAGCCCCGGGACTAGCGGGATCGAGCAGTACTTC
- | TRBJ1-2 | TRBV27 | - | CASSNTGTTLNYGYTF | TGTGCCAGCAGTAACACGGGTACAACTTTAAACTATGGCTACACCTTC
- | TRBJ2-2 | TRBV6-5 | - | CASSPGTTWAGELFF | TGTGCCAGCAGTCCCGGGACAACTTGGGCCGGGGAGCTGTTTTTT
- | TRBJ2-3 | TRBV4-2 | - | CASSQSLSRPSYDTQYF | TGTGCCAGCAGCCAATCACTATCCCGGCCGTCATATGATACGCAGTATTTT
- | TRBJ1-4 | TRBV18 | - | CASSRAAGVGEKLFF | TGTGCCAGCTCACGTGCCGCAGGGGTGGGCGAAAAACTGTTTTTT
- | TRBJ1-1 | TRBV18 | - | CASSEGAGDAFF | TGTGCCAGCTCAGAAGGCGCAGGGGACGCTTTCTTT
- | TRBJ2-7 | TRBV7-3 | TRBD2 | CASSFSGGPTYEQYF | TGTGCCAGCAGCTTTAGCGGGGGACCAACCTACGAGCAGTACTTC
- | TRBJ1-2 | TRBV2 | - | CASREDTSYGYTF | TGTGCCAGCAGGGAAGACACGTCCTATGGCTACACCTTC
- | TRBJ1-5 | TRBV30 | - | CAWSVKIGGFGGNQPQHF | TGTGCCTGGAGTGTAAAGATTGGGGGGTTTGGGGGCAATCAGCCCCAGCATTTT
- | TRBJ2-3 | TRBV29-1 | TRBD1 | CSVEDRTERTDTQYF | TGCAGCGTTGAGGACAGGACGGAGCGCACAGATACGCAGTATTTT
- | TRBJ2-3 | TRBV5-1 | - | CASSFRPPPGDTQYF | TGCGCCAGCAGCTTCCGTCCCCCTCCCGGGGATACGCAGTATTTT
- | TRBJ2-7 | TRBV5-1 | TRBD1 | CASSQGAMNEQYF | TGCGCCAGCAGCCAGGGGGCGATGAACGAGCAGTACTTC
few | TRBJ2-6 | TRBV30 | TRBD1 | CAGDRGGLSGANVLTF | TGTGCCGGGGACAGGGGGGGGCTCTCTGGGGCCAACGTCCTGACTTTC
- | TRBJ2-7 | TRBV6-6 | - | CASSFGASSYEQYF | TGTGCCAGCAGTTTTGGGGCCTCCTCCTACGAGCAGTACTTC
- | TRBJ2-2 | TRBV7-2 | - | CASSLVVGELFF | TGTGCCAGCAGCTTGGTAGTCGGGGAGCTGTTTTTT
- | TRBJ2-1 | TRBV21-1 | - | CASSKVTSGSNEQFF | TGTGCCAGCAGCAAAGTAACTAGCGGGAGCAATGAGCAGTTCTTC
- | TRBJ2-2 | TRBV9 | - | CASSGRADNRNTGELFF | TGTGCCAGCAGCGGCCGAGCGGACAACAGGAACACCGGGGAGCTGTTTTTT
- | TRBJ2-3 | TRBV6-5 | - | CASTISGGGTQYF | TGTGCCAGCACCATATCGGGTGGAGGTACGCAGTATTTT
- | TRBJ2-3 | TRBV27 | - | CASSSPYYQGATQYF | TGTGCCAGCAGTTCTCCATACTATCAGGGAGCTACGCAGTATTTT
- | TRBJ2-2 | TRBV5-1 | TRBD2 | CASCPGTSTGELFF | TGCGCCAGCTGTCCCGGGACTAGTACCGGGGAGCTGTTTTTT